The 13 T cell receptor beta chains given below trace back to one sample, sequenced in a study of T-cell memory formation after mild COVID-19. One entry per CDR3 protein, called by TCRdb with MiXCR from the 5' RACE reads. The sample yields roughly 600,000 distinct CDR3 sequences, about a sixth seen once. Sequenced: PBMCs or a T cell subset sorted from them (not recorded which). All receptors derive from an adult woman who had mild COVID-19 (a few samples of this study predate the infection). Cell type and time point are not known.

The V gene is TRBV24-1, the J gene TRBJ2-1; 12 positions agree with TRBD1. The CDR3 covers 16 residues. Germline trimming cut 9 bases from V and 4 bases from J; bases unmatched to any gene: 9. Germline loops: CDR1 KGHDR, CDR2 SFDVKD. The CDR3 coding sequence is TGTGCCACCGGGACAGGGGGCCCCGTCTTTTACAATGAGCAGTTCTTC. Protein sequence: CATGTGGPVFYNEQFF.

The chain is built from TRBV6-5 and TRBJ1-1, with D hard to call. Per the germline V gene, CDR1 is MNHEY and CDR2 is SVGAGI. Trimming took 11 bases from V and 4 from J, leaving 20 bases between them. This CDR3 has 14 residues. The CDR3 nucleotides read TGTGCCGTGGGGAGCGGTCTGGCTGGCACTGAAGCTTTCTTT. As protein: CAVGSGLAGTEAFF.

This chain joins TRBV11-2 and TRBJ1-5; TRBD1 matches 7 bases. The V gene end was trimmed by 0 bases and the J gene end by 7 bases; junction bases not matched to a gene: 6. CDR1 and CDR2 from the germline V gene are SGHAT and FQNNGV. The CDR3 runs to 15 residues. Here the CDR3 reads CASSLDLRGHQPQHF. The CDR3 DNA follows: TGTGCCAGCAGCTTAGATTTGAGGGGGCACCAGCCCCAGCATTTT.

This clonotype has more than one count but fewer than ten. The chain is built from TRBV20-1 and TRBJ2-3; a possible D gene is TRBD2 (5 bases). V was shortened by 3 bases and J by 1 base, with 8 bases between the two germline ends. The CDR3 consists of 13 residues. Per germline, CDR1 DFQATT and CDR2 SNEGSKA (reference sequence). CDR3 sequence reads: CSARPAGTDTQYF. For the CDR3, the DNA is TGCAGTGCTAGGCCAGCGGGCACAGATACGCAGTATTTT.

This chain links TRBV29-1 with TRBJ2-7; tentative D call: TRBD2 (5 bases). The CDR3 has 12 residues. Germline V lookup: CDR1 SQVTM, CDR2 ANQGSEA. Trimming removed 6 bases at V and 0 bases at J, with 9 bases between. The CDR3 sequence is CSVEADSYEQYF. CDR3 DNA: TGCAGCGTGGAGGCAGACTCCTACGAGCAGTACTTC.

The rearrangement uses TRBV18 and TRBJ2-7; D unclear. Germline V gene data show CDR1 as KGHSH and CDR2 as LQKENI. Trimming shortened V by 1 base and J by 2 bases, and 12 bases separated the two germline ends. There are 15 residues in the CDR3. In DNA form, the CDR3 reads TGTGCCAGCTCACCACAGAAGGGATCGGCCTACGAGCAGTACTTC. Residues: CASSPQKGSAYEQYF.

The CDR3 sequence: CASSQDSIYGYTF. For the CDR3, the DNA is TGTGCCAGCAGCCAGGACAGCATCTATGGCTACACCTTC. The rearrangement links TRBV6-2 or TRBV6-3 to TRBJ1-2, with D perhaps TRBD1 (6 bases). Germline V CDR1 and CDR2: MNHEY, SVGEGT. The V and J ends lost 6 bases and 4 bases respectively, with 12 bases between them. The CDR3 loop spans 13 amino acids.

The genes are TRBV28 and TRBJ1-1; 8 bases line up with TRBD1. Germline CDR1 MDHEN, CDR2 SYDVKM. This CDR3 region has 15 residues. J gave up 3 bases and V 6 bases, and 9 bases lay outside the gene matches. CDR3 bases: TGTGCCAGCAGACCAGGGACAGGCCTAGACACTGAAGCTTTCTTT. Its translation is CASRPGTGLDTEAFF.

DNA of the CDR3: TGTGCCAGCTCACCCGTACTTTCCACCCACAATGAGCAGTTCTTC. Amino acids: CASSPVLSTHNEQFF. The genes are TRBV18 and TRBJ2-1; no clear D gene. This CDR3 is built from 15 residues. Trimming shortened V by 3 bases and J by 5 bases, and 14 bases separated the two germline ends. Per germline, CDR1 KGHSH and CDR2 LQKENI.

In its sample, this clonotype was seen a few times. The CDR3 region is CASSLVGGGDNEQFF. The CDR3 nucleotides read TGTGCCAGCAGTTTAGTGGGGGGAGGGGACAATGAGCAGTTCTTC. The chain is built from TRBV12-3 or TRBV12-4 and TRBJ2-1, with 7 bases fitting TRBD2. The CDR3 spans 15 residues. The trim removed 1 base at V and 5 bases at J, leaving 5 bases unmatched.

Only a few counts were recorded for this clonotype. The chain has TRBV20-1 and TRBJ2-3, with TRBD2 matching 8 bases. The CDR3 runs 14 residues. The germline V gene encodes CDR1 DFQATT and CDR2 SNEGSKA (reference sequence). The ends lost 2 bases at V and 2 bases at J; junction bases unmatched: 3. DNA for the CDR3: TGCAGTGCTAGACTAGCGGGTAACACAGATACGCAGTATTTT. Encoded protein: CSARLAGNTDTQYF.

This clonotype came up a few times. This chain uses TRBV29-1 with TRBJ2-5; TRBD1 aligns across 10 bases. Germline values: CDR1 SQVTM, CDR2 ANQGSEA. The CDR3 sequence is 12 residues long. The trim removed 6 bases at V and 5 bases at J, leaving 3 bases unmatched. Written as DNA, the CDR3 is TGCAGCGTAGACAGGGGGCCCGAGACCCAGTACTTC. This encodes CSVDRGPETQYF.

The chain links TRBV11-1 to TRBJ2-3; 8 bases map to TRBD2. Trimming removed 5 bases from V and 4 bases from J; junction bases left unmatched: 11. The germline gives CDR1 SGHAT, CDR2 FQDESV (reference sequence). The CDR3 is 16 amino acids. The CDR3 loop is CASSLRGGQGSDTQYF. CDR3 bases: TGTGCCAGCAGCCTTCGGGGGGGACAAGGGTCAGATACGCAGTATTTT. Full variable domain (rest looked up from reference TRBV11-1 and TRBJ2-3): EAEVAQSPRYKITEKSQAVAFWCDPISGHATLYWYRQILGQGPELLVQFQDESVVDDSQLPKDRFSAERLKGVDSTLKIQPAELGDSAMYLCASSLRGGQGSDTQYFGPGTRLTVL.